This T cell receptor (beta chain) appears in the sequencing data of a study of identical twins. TCRdb analysed the 5' RACE reads with MiXCR anew, one entry per CDR3 protein. The sample lists around 450,000 distinct CDR3 sequences; over 12% were seen once. Broader study findings: Excess low generation probability was seen in twin-shared out-of-frame alpha sequences.

In this sample, this clonotype turned up a few times. Antigen unknown. CDR3 length: 16 amino acids. From germline, CDR1 is LNHNV and CDR2 YYDKDF (reference sequence). V gave up 1 base and J gave up 1 base, with 10 bases separating them. These data also featured in a second study, about yellow fever vaccine responses in identical twins.

J is TRBJ2-2 and V is TRBV15; TRBD1 is a possible D gene (5 bases). The source of this sequence is a woman younger than 35 in good health. Sequencing input: CD4+ T cells sorted from blood. CDR3 DNA: TGTGCCACCAGCAGAGGTCCAGGGATGAACACCGGGGAGCTGTTTTTT. Protein: CATSRGPGMNTGELFF.